Included here is one TCR beta chain sequence, with context. This clonotype has a count of ten or more. Its recognized antigen is unknown. The record has no base qualities; no much larger clone is one base away. This sample stems from a study of regulatory T cells in long-lasting Graves disease (dated by TCRdb to the early 2020s). The study in broad terms: Patients with newly diagnosed Graves' disease had been on antithyroid drugs for under 3 months. Patients with persistent Graves' disease were compared with patients with newly diagnosed Graves' disease using TCR sequencing and RNA sequencing of peripheral blood. The study took place in China and was registered as a clinical trial. TCR sequencing covered some 13 persistent and some 20 newly diagnosed Graves' disease patients, approximately 33 samples in total.

The germline V gene (reference sequence) sets CDR1 to DFQATT and CDR2 to SNEGSKA. V is shortened by 1 base, J by 4 bases, and the region joining them spans 3 bases. From its cysteine to its phenylalanine, the CDR3 spans 11 amino acids. The read is trimmed to its CDR3 DNA, 33 bases read in frame from base 1. Explained via the paper, the time point label denotes: newly diagnosed GD, antithyroid drugs for less than 3 months. RNA was extracted from PBMCs in TRIzol for both TCR sequencing and RNA sequencing. The diagnosis of Graves' disease was made according to American Thyroid Association guidelines. The patients came from an endocrinology department in Xi'an, China. Each patient gave approximately 10 milliliters of peripheral blood, collected in an EDTA anticoagulant tube. PBMCs were isolated by Ficoll Paque Plus density gradient separation without further T cell sorting. RNA quality was checked with an Agilent 2100 Bioanalyzer and agarose gel, and concentration with a NanoDrop 2000.

On the study overall, not on this receptor specifically: As a limitation, the authors acknowledged that the small sample size may reduce accuracy. Persistent Graves' disease patients showed lower TCR Shannon entropy and fewer highly expanded clones than newly diagnosed patients, suggesting clonal expansion. Sequencing and analysis were limited to the TCR beta chain. Only peripheral blood was studied, because thyroid tissue, the primary lesion, was inaccessible. More public clonotypes were shared among persistent patients (roughly 3,000) than among newly diagnosed patients (roughly 1,000). Persistent disease showed preferential use of TRBV28, TRBJ1-2 and TRBJ2-5, whereas newly diagnosed disease favored TRBV20-1 and TRBJ2-1.

Library preparation used multiplex PCR. TCRdb lists the instrument as Illumina HiSeq 4000. TCR beta libraries were built with iRepertoire HTBI primers and Arm-PCR amplification of CDR3 regions. Before sequencing, the PCR products underwent gel purification. In the source study's methods: Gene usage analysis of CDR3 amino acid clonotypes relied on the approximately 60 TRBV and about 13 TRBJ segments identified across samples. COPE and FqMerger were used to merge the filtered high-quality paired reads into contigs. BLAST was used to align contigs to IMGT TRBV, TRBD and TRBJ reference genes, and CDR3 was defined according to IMGT. Highly expanded clones were defined as clonotypes with a frequency above 0.1%. Repertoire diversity was measured by Shannon entropy, and V-J evenness by the Gini coefficient. Clonotypes shared by more than one individual were considered public. TCRdb trimmed the raw reads at Q25, called clones with MiXCR and kept productive beta chains. Rows are unified per CDR3 protein, each entry keeping the most common DNA and genes. TCRdb assigned the V and J calls; the authors' analysis was not used. The sample yields 250,000 to 300,000 distinct CDR3 sequences; about 18% were counted once. The top ten clones comprise approximately 15% of the sample.

The data also belong to a second study, concerning T cells in Graves' hyperthyroidism and ophthalmopathy. As that second paper reports: Stable Graves' hyperthyroidism was defined as no progression to ophthalmopathy during 18 months of follow-up. Hyperthyroidism patients were aged 18 to 65 years and newly diagnosed, with disease duration of less than 2 months. Patients with uncontrolled infections, other autoimmune diseases, pregnancy or lactation were excluded. Diagnoses relied on clinical symptoms, serum thyroxine and TRAb, thyroid ultrasound and orbital computed tomography. A first-round RT-PCR of the TCR CDR3 used the HTBI primer set with the Qiagen OneStep RT-PCR kit. Most expanded thyroid clonotypes (frequency above 0.001) were also detected in blood, a finding suggesting that blood repertoires may reflect thyroid immune responses. In cross-validation, a model built on a 13 V-J signature told ophthalmopathy apart from stable hyperthyroidism with over 85% sensitivity and about 81% specificity, and in testing the same model reached 80%/75%. In validation, the model predicted progression to ophthalmopathy with approximately 69% sensitivity and roughly 72% specificity, a median of 6.5 months before onset. To identify TCR V-J signatures that set the groups apart, the researchers used a discovery cohort of 100 patients, made up of around 40 with Graves' ophthalmopathy and around 58 with stable Graves' hyperthyroidism. Prospective prediction of ophthalmopathy was tested in an independent validation cohort consisting of fewer than 20 hyperthyroidism patients and around 16 patients who later progressed to ophthalmopathy. The 100 or so discovery patients were randomly split 7:3 into training and test sets. In addition, the study compared T-cell repertoires in thyroid tissue and in blood from six Graves' hyperthyroidism patients. After sampling, hyperthyroidism patients received methimazole starting at 30 mg daily, and ophthalmopathy patients received high-dose intravenous methylprednisolone. Libraries were constructed in a second round of multiplex PCR, after which size selection and purification were performed. The libraries were sequenced on an Illumina HiSeq2000 using paired-end 100 bp reads. SOAPnuke was used to process the raw data, removing reads that contained adapters or uncalled bases, had a mean Phred below 15, or lacked an exact match to the constant primer or identifier. COPE v1.2.5 was used to merge the high-quality paired reads, and each unique nucleotide sequence was defined as a clonotype. Clonotypes were aligned to IMGT TRBV, TRBD and TRBJ reference segments using MiTCR v1.1. Only V-J combinations with frequency above 0.0001, covering about 99% of repertoires, were analysed. A TCS score was defined as the ratio of F50 (clonal expansion) to E x V (chaos), with BLOSUM62-based TCRdist applied between CDR3 peptides within each V-J. Welch's t-statistics and random forest reduced just over 500 V-J features to 13, which were used in a naive Bayes classifier (R e1071). No statistical method was used to fix the sample size in advance, and group allocation was not hidden from the investigators. TCR Vbeta CDR3 sequencing of roughly 140 peripheral blood samples (over 40 ophthalmopathy, roughly 72 hyperthyroidism and some 17 progressor patients) is reported in the paper.

The rearranged chain carries TRBV20-1 and TRBJ2-3, with the D gene call left open. The source material was peripheral blood mononuclear cells (PBMCs), sampled at new diagnosis, from a patient treated with antithyroid drugs. This TCR derives from a young woman with Graves disease. Donor details come from another sample of the same person, matched by shared clones. The CDR3 region: CSARVADTQYF. DNA sequence: TGCAGTGCTAGAGTGGCAGATACGCAGTATTTT.